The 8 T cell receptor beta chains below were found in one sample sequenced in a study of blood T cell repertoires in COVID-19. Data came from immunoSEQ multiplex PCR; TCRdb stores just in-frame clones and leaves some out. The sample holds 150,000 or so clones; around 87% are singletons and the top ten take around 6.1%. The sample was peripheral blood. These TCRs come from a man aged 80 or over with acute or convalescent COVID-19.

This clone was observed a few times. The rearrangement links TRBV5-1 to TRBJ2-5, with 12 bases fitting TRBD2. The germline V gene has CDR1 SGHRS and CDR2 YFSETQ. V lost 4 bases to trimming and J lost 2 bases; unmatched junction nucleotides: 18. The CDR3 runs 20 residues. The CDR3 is CASSVAILAGGRNLQETQYF. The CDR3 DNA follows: TGCGCCAGCAGCGTCGCAATTCTAGCGGGGGGGCGCAATCTTCAAGAGACCCAGTACTTC.

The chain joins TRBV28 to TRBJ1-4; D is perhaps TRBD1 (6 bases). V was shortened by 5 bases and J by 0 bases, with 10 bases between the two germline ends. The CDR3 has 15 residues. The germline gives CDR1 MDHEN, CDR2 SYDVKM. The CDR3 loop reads CASSIRQATNEKLFF. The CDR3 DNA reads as TGTGCCAGCAGTATACGACAGGCAACTAATGAAAAACTGTTTTTT. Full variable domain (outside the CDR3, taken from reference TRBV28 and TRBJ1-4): DVKVTQSSRYLVKRTGEKVFLECVQDMDHENMFWYRQDPGLGLRLIYFSYDVKMKEKGDIPEGYSVSREKKERFSLILESASTNQTSMYLCASSIRQATNEKLFFGSGTQLSVL.

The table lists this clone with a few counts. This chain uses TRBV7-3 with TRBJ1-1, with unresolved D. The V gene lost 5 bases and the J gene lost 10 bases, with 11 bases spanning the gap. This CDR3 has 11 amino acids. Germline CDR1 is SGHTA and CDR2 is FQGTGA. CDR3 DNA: TGTGCCAGCAGCCCCCCCGTGAGAGCTTTCTTT. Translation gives CASSPPVRAFF.

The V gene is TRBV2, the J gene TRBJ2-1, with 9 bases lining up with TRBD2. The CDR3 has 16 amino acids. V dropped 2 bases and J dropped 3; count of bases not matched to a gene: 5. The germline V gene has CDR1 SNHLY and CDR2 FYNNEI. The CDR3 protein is CASSEWREGLYNEQFF. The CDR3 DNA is TGTGCCAGCAGTGAATGGCGGGAGGGCCTCTACAATGAGCAGTTCTTC.

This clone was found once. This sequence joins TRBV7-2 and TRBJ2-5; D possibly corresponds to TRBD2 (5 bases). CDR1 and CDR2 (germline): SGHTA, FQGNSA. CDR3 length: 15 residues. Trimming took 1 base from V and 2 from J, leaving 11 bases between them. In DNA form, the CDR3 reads TGTGCCAGCAGCTTAGTGGCGGGCCTGCAAGAGACCCAGTACTTC. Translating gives CASSLVAGLQETQYF.

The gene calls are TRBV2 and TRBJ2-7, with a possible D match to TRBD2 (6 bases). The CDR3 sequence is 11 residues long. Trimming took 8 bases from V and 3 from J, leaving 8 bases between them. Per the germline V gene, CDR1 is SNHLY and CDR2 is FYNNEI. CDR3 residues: CASSTSYEQYF. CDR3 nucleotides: TGTGCCAGCTCGACTAGCTACGAGCAGTACTTC.

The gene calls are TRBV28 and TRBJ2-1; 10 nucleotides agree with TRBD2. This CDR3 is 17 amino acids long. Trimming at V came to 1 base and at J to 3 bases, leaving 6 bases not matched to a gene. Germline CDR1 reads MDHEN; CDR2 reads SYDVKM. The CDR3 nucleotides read TGTGCCAGCAGTTTATTCCATAAGCGGGGGGGCTACAATGAGCAGTTCTTC. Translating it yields CASSLFHKRGGYNEQFF.

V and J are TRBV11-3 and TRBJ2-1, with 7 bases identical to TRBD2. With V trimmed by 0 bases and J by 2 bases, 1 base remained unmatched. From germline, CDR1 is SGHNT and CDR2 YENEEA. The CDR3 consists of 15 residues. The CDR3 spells CASSLDGGTYNEQFF. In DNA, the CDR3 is TGTGCCAGCAGCTTAGACGGGGGGACCTACAATGAGCAGTTCTTC.